These 18 T cell receptor gamma chains came from one sample sequenced in a study of gamma-delta chains in newborns, infants, children. TCRdb applied CATT to the reads for clone calling. This sample yields around 700 gamma-chain clones, of which approximately 1.5% are seen a single time; around a fifth belongs to the top ten. The sequencing input was blood. These receptors were taken from a child who was a newborn, infant or young child, either healthy, febrile or measles-vaccinated (not recorded which).

Judged by abundance, this clone is large. Other nucleotide sequences in the sample specify the same CDR3. The gene calls are TRGV9 and TRGJP1. This CDR3 is built from 14 residues. The ends lost 4 bases at V and 6 bases at J; junction bases unmatched: 8. Germline V CDR1 and CDR2: GITISATS, ISYDGTV (reference sequence). CDR3 nucleotide sequence: TGTGCCTTGTGGGAACCTTTTTCTGGTTGGTTCAAGATATTT. Amino acids: CALWEPFSGWFKIF.

By share, this clone counts as large (0.1 to 1%). In the same sample, other DNA sequences code for this CDR3. The chain is built from TRGV4 and TRGJ1 or TRGJ2. The CDR3 is 15 amino acids. Trimming took 0 bases from V and 1 from J; bases not matched to a gene: 6. The germline V gene has CDR1 EGSTGY and CDR2 YDSYTSSV. The DNA of the CDR3 is TGTGCCACCTGGGATGGGATCCTCAATTATTATAAGAAACTCTTT. This gives the protein CATWDGILNYYKKLF.

By sample share, this clone is large. The chain has TRGV4 and TRGJ1 or TRGJ2. Germline V gene sequence: CDR1 EGSTGY, CDR2 YDSYTSSV. The CDR3 runs 13 residues. J lost 2 bases, V lost 2 bases, and 3 bases had no gene match. The CDR3 loop reads CATWDADYYKKLF. The CDR3 nucleotides read TGTGCCACCTGGGATGCGGATTATTATAAGAAACTCTTT.

This clone is large in the sample. Different DNA sequences within this sample yield the same CDR3. The CDR3 DNA reads as TGTGCCACCTGGGACAGGAAGGGTAGTGATTGGATCAAGACGTTT. The encoded protein is CATWDRKGSDWIKTF. The chain uses TRGV3 and TRGJP2. This CDR3 is built from 15 residues. Germline V lookup: CDR1 VTNTFY, CDR2 YDVSTARD (reference sequence). Trimming cost V 0 bases and J 3 bases; bases outside gene matches: 4.

By share of the sample, this clone is large. The DNA of the CDR3 is TGTGCCACCTGGGATAGGCCAGAGAGTAGTGATTGGATCAAGACGTTT. Its protein is CATWDRPESSDWIKTF. The genes are TRGV8 and TRGJP2. The V and J ends lost 0 bases and 2 bases, in that order; junction bases with no gene match: 6. The germline V gene encodes CDR1 VENAVY and CDR2 YDSYNSRV. The CDR3 runs to 16 residues.

This clone is large (0.1 to 1%) in the sample. Other DNA sequences of this sample code for an identical CDR3. The CDR3 DNA reads TGTGCCACCTGGTTCGGGGGTTATAAGAAACTCTTT. Translated: CATWFGGYKKLF. The rearrangement uses TRGV2 and TRGJ1 or TRGJ2. This CDR3 has 12 amino acids. V lost 6 bases and J lost 6; bases outside the gene matches: 8. Germline V CDR1 and CDR2: EGSNGY, YDSYNSKV.

Note on this clone: A read error is the likely source, as a far larger clone sits one nucleotide away. The sample holds other DNA sequences that translate to the same CDR3. The chain combines TRGV9 with TRGJ1 or TRGJ2. Germline values: CDR1 GITISATS, CDR2 ISYDGTV (reference sequence). This CDR3 is built from 15 residues. For the CDR3, the DNA is TGTGCCTTGTGGGAGGTGCCCGAGGCTTATTATAAGAAGCTCTTT. Residues: CALWEVPEAYYKKLF.

This clone rates as large. The chain links TRGV4 to TRGJ1 or TRGJ2. This CDR3 comprises 11 residues. The V gene's germline CDR1 is EGSTGY and CDR2 YDSYTSSV. The J segment lost 12 bases and the V segment lost 0 bases, leaving 5 bases of the junction unmatched. The chain's CDR3 is CATWDGPGKLF. The CDR3 nucleotides are TGTGCCACCTGGGATGGGCCCGGGAAACTCTTT.

About this clone: A much larger clone differs by one base, so this may be a read error. Other DNA sequences in this specimen translate into the identical CDR3. J is TRGJ1 or TRGJ2 and V is TRGV5. The CDR3 is 11 amino acids. In germline, CDR1 is VINAFY, CDR2 YDVSNSKD. The CDR3 DNA is TGTGCCACCTGGAATTATTATAAGAAGCTCTTT. This translates into CATWNYYKKLF.

Within the sample, this clone is medium-sized. V and J are TRGV5 and TRGJ1 or TRGJ2. This CDR3 spans 12 amino acids. Per germline, CDR1 VINAFY and CDR2 YDVSNSKD. The junction had 2 bases not matched to a gene; V was cut back by 0 bases and J by 6 bases. This CDR3 reads CATWDRPYKKLF. The CDR3 DNA sequence: TGTGCCACCTGGGACAGGCCTTATAAGAAACTCTTT.

A note on this clone: This could be a read error, since a much larger clone is one nucleotide away. The chain employs TRGV4 and TRGJ1 or TRGJ2. Germline V lookup: CDR1 EGSTGY, CDR2 YDSYTSSV. The length of the CDR3 is 12 residues. The CDR3: CATRDGLYKKLF. CDR3 nucleotides: TGTGCCACCCGGGATGGGCTTTATAAGAAACTCTTT.

The table lists this clone with a few counts. This likely traces to a read error, being one base from a far larger clone. This specimen includes other DNA sequences encoding the same CDR3. This sequence joins TRGV2 and TRGJ1 or TRGJ2. The germline gives CDR1 EGSNGY, CDR2 YDSYNSKV. The CDR3 is made up of 12 amino acids. CDR3 bases: TGTGCCACCTGGTTCGGGGGTTATAAGAAACTCTTC. Translating gives CATWFGGYKKLF.

By share, this clone counts as large. This chain connects TRGV9 to TRGJP. The CDR3 runs to 20 residues. Germline V gives CDR1 GITISATS, CDR2 ISYDGTV (reference sequence). With V trimmed by 0 bases and J by 2 bases, 10 bases remained unmatched. CDR3 residues: CALWEVHFGRQELGKKIKVF. The DNA of the CDR3 is TGTGCCTTGTGGGAGGTGCATTTTGGGAGGCAAGAGTTGGGCAAAAAAATCAAGGTATTT.

Remarks on this clone: Only one base separates this from a far larger clonotype, so it likely reflects a read error. The same CDR3 is also encoded by other DNA sequences in this sample. V and J are TRGV9 and TRGJ1 or TRGJ2. The CDR3 is 13 residues long. In germline, CDR1 is GITISATS, CDR2 ISYDGTV (reference sequence). The CDR3 region is CALREVLYYKKLF. As DNA, the CDR3 is TGTGCCTTGCGGGAGGTGCTCTATTATAAGAAACTCTTT.

Points on this clone: Only one base separates this from a far larger clonotype, so it likely reflects a read error. Distinct nucleotide sequences in the sample also encode this CDR3. The gene calls are TRGV9 and TRGJP. The CDR3 totals 15 residues. Germline V CDR1 and CDR2: GITISATS, ISYDGTV (reference sequence). The CDR3 DNA follows: TGCGCCTTGTGGGAGCAAGAGTTGGGCAAAAAAATCAAGGTATTT. This encodes CALWEQELGKKIKVF.

This clone is large (0.1 to 1%). The same CDR3 arises from other DNA sequences in this sample as well. V and J are TRGV4 and TRGJP2. This CDR3 contains 14 residues. The germline CDR1 and CDR2 sequences are EGSTGY and YDSYTSSV. The ends lost 0 bases at V and 2 bases at J; junction bases unmatched: 0. This chain's CDR3 is CATWDGSSDWIKTF. The DNA of the CDR3 is TGTGCCACCTGGGATGGGAGTAGTGATTGGATCAAGACGTTT.

Worth noting for this clone: It is likely a read error: a sequence one base away is far more abundant. This sequence joins TRGV4 and TRGJ1 or TRGJ2. The CDR3 extends over 13 amino acids. From germline, CDR1 is EGSTGY and CDR2 YDSYTSSV. The trim removed 0 bases at V and 2 bases at J, leaving 1 base unmatched. The CDR3 protein is CATWDGDYYKKLF. The CDR3 DNA sequence: TGTGCCACCTGGGATGGGGATTATTATAAGAAACTCTTT.

In the case of this clone: A far more abundant clone sits one base away, making this likely a read error. This rearrangement joins TRGV4 to TRGJ1 or TRGJ2. The germline V gene has CDR1 EGSTGY and CDR2 YDSYTSSV. The CDR3 sequence is 14 residues long. Written as DNA, the CDR3 is TGTGCAACCTGGGATGGTTCCTTTTATTATAAGAAACTCTTT. Its protein product is CATWDGSFYYKKLF.